This TCR beta chain was obtained from a study of vaccination and CD4 T cells after COVID-19. Study-level information: Drawing of post-COVID samples took place a median around 100 days after diagnosis (range 35 to 161).

About this clonotype: What it recognizes is unknown.

Time point: late sampling 161 to 241 days after vaccination in a few convalescent patients. The treatment is: approximately nine-day PBMC culture with coronavirus spike peptide pools or control peptides (ViraFEST assay). The Oncomine TCR Beta short-read assay sequenced DNA from cultured CD4+ T cells. Genomic DNA was isolated from cultured CD4+ T cells. TCRdb processed the PCR reads anew with MiXCR; each CDR3 protein has one entry. Counted here are 15,000 to 20,000 distinct CDR3 sequences, about 52% occurring once; the ten biggest clones make up 10% to 15%. This clonotype was sampled from a human donor who had recovered from COVID-19. The input for sequencing was CD4+ T cells from blood, cultured in vitro, taken about 7 months after SARS-CoV-2 vaccination.

CDR3 sequence reads: CASSRGQSDTQYF. The CDR3 bases are TGTGCCAGCAGCCGTGGACAGTCAGATACGCAGTATTTT. The J gene is TRBJ2-3, the V gene TRBV7-3; tentatively, D is TRBD1 (6 bases). The CDR3 contains 13 residues. Germline V CDR1 and CDR2: SGHTA, FQGTGA. V shed 5 bases and J shed 4 bases, with 10 bases lying between them.